This TCR beta chain was captured by sequencing in a study of shared clonotypes between healthy human individuals. Only CD45RO-negative cells positively selected for CCR7 counted as naive CD8 cells, so terminally differentiated effector memory CD45RA+ cells were excluded. Repertoires were generated with immunoSEQ multiplex PCR, while TCRdb's copy carries only in-frame clones and drops some. The data hold millions of clones, with about 94% observed a single time. Looked up from germline, CDR1 is SGHDT and CDR2 is YYEEEE. The CDR3 covers 15 residues. Trimming took 2 bases from V and 2 from J; bases not matched to a gene: 5.

The V and J genes are TRBV5-6 and TRBJ2-7; 9 positions agree with TRBD1. Sample: naive CD8+ T cells sorted from blood. The receptor comes from a man between 18 and 35 years old in good health. DNA for the CDR3: TGTGCCAGCAGCTTTGGGACAGGGCCTACCTACGAGCAGTACTTC. This encodes CASSFGTGPTYEQYF.